This T cell receptor beta chain was captured in a study of PD-1 blockade in classical Hodgkin lymphoma. Every patient experienced relapse after autologous stem cell transplantation, and brentuximab vedotin exposure varied. Notes on the study in general: The diversity seen at baseline in complete responders resembled that of newly diagnosed patients. At baseline, newly diagnosed patients reportedly showed less TCR diversity than healthy donors.

This CDR3 has 16 amino acids. The V and J ends lost 6 bases and 1 base respectively, with 13 bases between them. The germline V gene has CDR1 MNHEY and CDR2 SMNVEV (reference sequence). Note on this clone: Its antigen is as yet unknown.

Profiled with immunoSEQ multiplex PCR; TCRdb holds only in-frame clones, not every one. The sample includes approximately 59,000 clones, 80% to 95% of them seen just once. The chain employs TRBV27 and TRBJ2-6, with a weak D call TRBD2 (5 bases). Sequencing used peripheral blood mononuclear cells (PBMCs), obtained before the second cycle of nivolumab. This sequence originates from a human donor with classical Hodgkin lymphoma. This chain's CDR3 is CASSPAAGSGANVLTF. CDR3 DNA sequence: TGTGCCAGCAGCCCCGCGGCGGGTTCTGGGGCCAACGTCCTGACTTTC.